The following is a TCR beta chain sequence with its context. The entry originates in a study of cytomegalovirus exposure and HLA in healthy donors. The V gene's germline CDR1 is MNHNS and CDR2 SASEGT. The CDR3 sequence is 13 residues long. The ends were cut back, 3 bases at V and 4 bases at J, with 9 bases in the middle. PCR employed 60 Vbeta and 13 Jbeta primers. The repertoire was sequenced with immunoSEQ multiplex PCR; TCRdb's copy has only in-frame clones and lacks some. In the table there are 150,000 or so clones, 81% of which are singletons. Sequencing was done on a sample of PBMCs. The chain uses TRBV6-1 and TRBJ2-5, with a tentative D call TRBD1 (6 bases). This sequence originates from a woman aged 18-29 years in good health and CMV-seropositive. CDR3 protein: CASSEWGLETQYF. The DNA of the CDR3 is TGTGCCAGCAGTGAGTGGGGGCTAGAGACCCAGTACTTC.